The clone carrying this T cell receptor beta chain showed up just a few times. Its cognate antigen is unknown. Amplification of TCR beta CDR3 regions was performed using RNA transcripts as template. Primed by the HTBI set, a first-round RT-PCR was run on the TCR CDR3. Via MiXCR, TCRdb re-called the multiplex PCR reads, giving one row per CDR3 protein. This sample has hundreds of thousands of distinct CDR3 sequences, with around 21% found just once. The data belong to a study of T cells in Graves' hyperthyroidism and ophthalmopathy. Regarding the study as a whole: A 13 V-J model separated ophthalmopathy from stable hyperthyroidism.

The CDR3 covers 13 residues. V was trimmed by 8 bases and J by 1 base, leaving 8 bases between them. Germline V gene data show CDR1 as MNHNS and CDR2 as SASEGT. V and J are TRBV6-1 and TRBJ2-2; D is ambiguous. The receptor comes from a man aged 25-45 years with Graves' ophthalmopathy. Sample: blood. The chain's CDR3 is CASRKGNTGELFF. CDR3 nucleotides: TGTGCCAGCCGGAAGGGGAACACCGGGGAGCTGTTTTTT.